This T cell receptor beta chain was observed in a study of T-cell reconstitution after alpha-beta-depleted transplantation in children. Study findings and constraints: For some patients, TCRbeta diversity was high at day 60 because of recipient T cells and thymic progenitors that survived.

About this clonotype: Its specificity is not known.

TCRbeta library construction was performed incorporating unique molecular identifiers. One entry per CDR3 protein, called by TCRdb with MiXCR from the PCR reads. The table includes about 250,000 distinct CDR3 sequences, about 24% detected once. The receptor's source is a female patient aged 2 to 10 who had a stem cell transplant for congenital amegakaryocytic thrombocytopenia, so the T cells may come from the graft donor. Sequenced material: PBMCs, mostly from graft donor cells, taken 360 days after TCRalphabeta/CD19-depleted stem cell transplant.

The DNA of the CDR3 is TGTGCCAGCGCGTCCTTGTCGGTCTTTAGCTCCTACAATGAGCAGTTCTTC. Its protein is CASASLSVFSSYNEQFF. This chain links TRBV6-1 with TRBJ2-1; D gene unclear. CDR1 MNHNS and CDR2 SASEGT come from the germline V gene. V lost 8 bases and J lost 0, with 20 bases in between. The CDR3 runs to 17 residues.